The present T cell receptor (beta chain) was sequenced within a study of T cell responses to AZD1222 COVID-19 vaccine. General study findings and limits: Baseline serostatus was positive in only six AZD1222 recipients. Repertoire samples came only from after the peak T cell response. Clonal diversity was possibly underestimated, and white British individuals and females predominated among donors.

Profiled with immunoSEQ multiplex PCR; TCRdb holds only in-frame clones, not every one. Among under 130,000 clones listed, about 93% were seen once. On this clone: Antigen specificity is unknown.

The CDR3 is 13 residues long. The V gene lost 1 base and the J gene lost 8 bases, with 11 bases spanning the gap. CDR1 is MGHDK, CDR2 SYGVNS, per germline. This sequence originates from an adult in good health. The V and J genes are TRBV25-1 and TRBJ1-2; TRBD1 might be the D (6 bases). This material consisted of peripheral blood, taken on day 0 of AZD1222 vaccination. CDR3 bases: TGTGCCAGCAGTGAATCCGGGGGGCGCGGCTACACCTTC. This gives the protein CASSESGGRGYTF.